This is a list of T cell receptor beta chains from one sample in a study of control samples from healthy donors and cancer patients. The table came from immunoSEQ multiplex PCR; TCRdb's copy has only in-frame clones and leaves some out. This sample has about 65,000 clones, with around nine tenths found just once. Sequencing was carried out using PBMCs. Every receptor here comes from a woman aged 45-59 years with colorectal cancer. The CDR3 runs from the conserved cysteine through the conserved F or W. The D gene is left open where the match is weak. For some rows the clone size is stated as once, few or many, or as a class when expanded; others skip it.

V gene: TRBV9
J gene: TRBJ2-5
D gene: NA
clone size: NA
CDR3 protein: CASSDPEETQYF
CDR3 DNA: TGTGCCAGCAGCGACCCCGAAGAGACCCAGTACTTC

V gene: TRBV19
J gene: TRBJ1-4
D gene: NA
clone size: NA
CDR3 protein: CASSTGVHEKLFF
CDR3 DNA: TGTGCCAGTAGTACAGGGGTCCATGAAAAACTGTTTTTT

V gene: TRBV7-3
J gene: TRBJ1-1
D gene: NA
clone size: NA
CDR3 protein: CASSAQGYSTEAFF
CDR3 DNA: TGTGCCAGCAGCGCTCAGGGTTACAGCACTGAAGCTTTCTTT

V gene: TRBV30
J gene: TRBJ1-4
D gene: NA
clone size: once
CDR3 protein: CAWSLDPNEKLFF
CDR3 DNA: TGTGCCTGGAGTCTGGACCCTAATGAAAAACTGTTTTTT

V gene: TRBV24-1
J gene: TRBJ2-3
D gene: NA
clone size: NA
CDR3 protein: CATSGGPSSTDTQYF
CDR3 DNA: TGTGCCACCAGTGGAGGGCCATCTAGCACAGATACGCAGTATTTT

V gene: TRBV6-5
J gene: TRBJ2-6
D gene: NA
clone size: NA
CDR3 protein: CASSYSGVGANVLTF
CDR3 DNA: TGTGCCAGCAGTTACAGCGGTGTCGGGGCCAACGTCCTGACTTTC

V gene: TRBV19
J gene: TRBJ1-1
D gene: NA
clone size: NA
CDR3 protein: CASSMGLGEAFF
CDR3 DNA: TGTGCCAGTAGTATGGGGCTTGGTGAAGCTTTCTTT

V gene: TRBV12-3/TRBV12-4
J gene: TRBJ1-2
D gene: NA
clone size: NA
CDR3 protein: CASSRDRTYGYTF
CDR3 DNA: TGTGCCAGCAGTCGGGACCGAACCTATGGCTACACCTTC

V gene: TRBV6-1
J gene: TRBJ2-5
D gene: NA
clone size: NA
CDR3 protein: CASSEPDGGERKKETQYF
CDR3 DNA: TGTGCCAGCAGTGAACCCGACGGGGGCGAGAGAAAAAAAGAGACCCAGTACTTC

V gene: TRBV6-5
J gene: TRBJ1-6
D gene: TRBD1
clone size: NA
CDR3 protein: CASSLDRVYNSPLHF
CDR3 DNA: TGTGCCAGCAGTTTGGACAGGGTTTATAATTCACCCCTCCACTTT

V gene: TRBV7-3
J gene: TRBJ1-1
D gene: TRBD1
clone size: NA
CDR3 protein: CASRRTGRTEAFF
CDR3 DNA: TGTGCCAGCAGGCGGACAGGGCGCACTGAAGCTTTCTTT

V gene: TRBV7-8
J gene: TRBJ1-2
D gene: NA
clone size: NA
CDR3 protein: CASSLAGQGTRYGYTF
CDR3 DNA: TGTGCCAGCAGCTTAGCGGGGCAGGGCACCCGATATGGCTACACCTTC

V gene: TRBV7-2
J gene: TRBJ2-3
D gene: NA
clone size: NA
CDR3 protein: CASSLNSGSDTQYF
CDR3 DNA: TGTGCCAGCAGCTTAAACAGCGGGTCAGATACGCAGTATTTT

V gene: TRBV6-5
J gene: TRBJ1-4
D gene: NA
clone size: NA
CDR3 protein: CASSYSGHENEKLFF
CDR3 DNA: TGTGCCAGCAGTTACTCGGGCCACGAGAATGAAAAACTGTTTTTT

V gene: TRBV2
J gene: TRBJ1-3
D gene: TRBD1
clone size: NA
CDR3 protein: CASSEQGLFGNTIYF
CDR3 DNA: TGTGCCAGCAGCGAACAGGGGCTTTTTGGAAACACCATATATTTT

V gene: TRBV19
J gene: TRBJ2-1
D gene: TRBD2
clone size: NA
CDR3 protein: CASSARTSSSYNEQFF
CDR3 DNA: TGTGCCAGTAGTGCCCGGACTAGTTCATCCTACAATGAGCAGTTCTTC

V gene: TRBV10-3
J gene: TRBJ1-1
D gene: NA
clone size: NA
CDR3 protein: CAIRGEGTEAFF
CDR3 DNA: TGTGCCATCAGGGGAGAAGGCACTGAAGCTTTCTTT

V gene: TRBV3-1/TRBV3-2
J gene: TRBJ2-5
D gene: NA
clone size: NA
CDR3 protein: CASSQGSWGLQETQYF
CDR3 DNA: TGTGCCAGCAGCCAAGGATCTTGGGGACTTCAAGAGACCCAGTACTTC

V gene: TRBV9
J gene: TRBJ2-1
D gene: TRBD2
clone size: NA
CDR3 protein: CASSVEIGAGGNNEQFF
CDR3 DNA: TGTGCCAGCAGCGTAGAAATTGGGGCGGGGGGTAACAATGAGCAGTTCTTC

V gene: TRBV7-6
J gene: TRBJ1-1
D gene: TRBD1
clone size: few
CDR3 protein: CASSLEDRVRTEAFF
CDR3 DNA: TGTGCCAGCAGCTTAGAGGACAGGGTTAGAACTGAAGCTTTCTTT

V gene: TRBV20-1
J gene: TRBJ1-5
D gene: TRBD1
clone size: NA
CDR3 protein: CSASIPVVAGGLSNQPQHF
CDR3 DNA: TGCAGTGCTAGTATCCCAGTGGTGGCAGGGGGCCTGAGCAATCAGCCCCAGCATTTT

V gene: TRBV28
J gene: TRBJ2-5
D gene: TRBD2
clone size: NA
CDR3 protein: CASSLVVAGGEETQYF
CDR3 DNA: TGTGCCAGCAGTTTGGTGGTAGCGGGAGGTGAGGAGACCCAGTACTTC

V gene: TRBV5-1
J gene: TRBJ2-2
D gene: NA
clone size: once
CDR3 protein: CASSSRGKRTGELFF
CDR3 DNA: TGCGCCAGCAGCTCCAGGGGAAAAAGGACCGGGGAGCTGTTTTTT

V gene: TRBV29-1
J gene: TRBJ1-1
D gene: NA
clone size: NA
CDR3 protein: CSVDYTEAFF
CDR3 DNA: TGCAGCGTTGATTACACTGAAGCTTTCTTT

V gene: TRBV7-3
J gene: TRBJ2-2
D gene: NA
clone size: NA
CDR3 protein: CASSFEAVGELFF
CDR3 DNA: TGTGCCAGCAGCTTCGAGGCGGTCGGGGAGCTGTTTTTT

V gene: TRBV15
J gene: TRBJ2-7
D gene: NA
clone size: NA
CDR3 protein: CATSSYGQTYEQYF
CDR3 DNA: TGTGCCACCAGCAGCTACGGGCAAACCTACGAGCAGTACTTC

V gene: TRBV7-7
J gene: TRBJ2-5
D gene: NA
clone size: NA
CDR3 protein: CASSPLSGRETQYF
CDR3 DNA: TGTGCCAGCAGCCCGCTTTCGGGGCGAGAGACCCAGTACTTC

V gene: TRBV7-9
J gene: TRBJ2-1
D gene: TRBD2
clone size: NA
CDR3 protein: CASSLAAGAYNEQFF
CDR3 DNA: TGTGCCAGCAGCTTGGCCGCGGGGGCCTACAATGAGCAGTTCTTC

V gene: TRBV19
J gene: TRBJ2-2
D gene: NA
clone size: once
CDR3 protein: CASSMWPPNTGELFF
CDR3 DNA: TGTGCCAGTAGTATGTGGCCACCGAACACCGGGGAGCTGTTTTTT

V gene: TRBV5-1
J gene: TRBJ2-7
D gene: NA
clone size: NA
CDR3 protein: CASSSRGYEQYF
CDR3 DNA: TGCGCCAGCAGCAGCCGGGGCTACGAGCAGTACTTC

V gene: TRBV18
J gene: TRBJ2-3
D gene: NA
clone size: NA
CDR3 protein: CASSQKDTQYF
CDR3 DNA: TGTGCCAGCTCACAAAAGGATACGCAGTATTTT

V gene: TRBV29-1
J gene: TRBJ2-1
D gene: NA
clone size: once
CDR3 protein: CSGGLAAYNEQFF
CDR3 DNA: TGCAGCGGGGGGCTAGCGGCCTACAATGAGCAGTTCTTC

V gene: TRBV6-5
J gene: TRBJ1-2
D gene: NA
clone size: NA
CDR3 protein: CASSYLTSGTYGYTF
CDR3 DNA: TGTGCCAGCAGTTACCTAACCTCAGGAACCTATGGCTACACCTTC

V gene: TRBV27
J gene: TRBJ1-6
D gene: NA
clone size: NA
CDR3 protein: CASKVYGTGNSPLHF
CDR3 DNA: TGTGCCAGCAAGGTTTACGGGACGGGGAATTCACCCCTCCACTTT

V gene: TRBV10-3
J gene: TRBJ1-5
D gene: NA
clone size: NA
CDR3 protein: CAIREGIGQPQHF
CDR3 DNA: TGTGCCATCAGAGAGGGGATTGGCCAGCCCCAGCATTTT